This TCR beta chain was sequenced during a study of blood T cell repertoires in COVID-19. Study-wide context: Samples taken during acute and convalescent COVID-19 were collected in the United States, Italy and Spain. PBMCs, B-cell-depleted T cells, or T cells were the source of the cDNA or gDNA that made up the material.

Study processing details: Counts of nucleated cells, estimated from reference gene primer amplification, were obtained. Assay: immunoSEQ multiplex PCR; the TCRdb copy retains only in-frame clones and omits some. The DNA was the basis for D and trimming; V, J and clone size are from that table. The profile shows more than 200,000 clones, 88% of them singletons. V lost 0 bases to trimming and J lost 7 bases; unmatched junction nucleotides: 8. The CDR3 has 15 residues. The germline CDR1 and CDR2 sequences are ENHRY and SYGVKD. This clonotype was obtained from a man between 65 and 85 years old with acute or convalescent COVID-19. Material for sequencing was peripheral blood. This chain joins TRBV10-3 and TRBJ2-7; 8 bases line up with TRBD2. This CDR3 reads CAISESSGTPGEQYF. In nucleotides, the CDR3 is TGTGCCATCAGTGAGTCTAGCGGGACCCCCGGGGAGCAGTACTTC.